These 32 T cell receptor beta chains were all obtained from the same sample, sequenced in a study of blood T cell repertoires in COVID-19. Method: immunoSEQ multiplex PCR; TCRdb's copy keeps in-frame clones and lacks some. The repertoire holds approximately 64,000 clones, with approximately 90% as singletons. Material: PBMCs or T cells enriched from blood (not recorded which). The receptors were gathered from a woman aged 40-49 years who had recovered from COVID-19.

V usage is TRBV19 and J usage is TRBJ2-7; tentative D call: TRBD2 (6 bases). The CDR3 extends over 14 amino acids. Trimming took 4 bases from V and 3 from J, leaving 13 bases between them. CDR1 is LNHDA, CDR2 SQIVND, per germline (reference sequence). The chain's CDR3 is CASSSYRRDYEQYF. DNA for the CDR3: TGTGCCAGTAGTAGCTACCGGAGGGACTACGAGCAGTACTTC.

This clone appeared once. This chain joins TRBV10-3 and TRBJ1-1, with TRBD1 matching 10 bases. Unmatched junction bases numbered 4, after V lost 6 bases and J lost 3 bases. Germline CDR1 is ENHRY and CDR2 is SYGVKD. CDR3 length: 14 amino acids. The CDR3 loop is CAIRAGQGYTEAFF. The CDR3 nucleotides are TGTGCCATCAGGGCGGGACAGGGGTACACTGAAGCTTTCTTT.

This rearrangement joins TRBV27 to TRBJ2-1; perhaps TRBD2 as D (6 bases). The CDR3 totals 15 residues. Germline CDR1 and CDR2: MNHEY and SMNVEV (reference sequence). With 3 bases removed from V and 3 bases from J, the gap between germline ends came to 12 bases. The CDR3 reads CASSLWDLDYNEQFF. DNA of the CDR3: TGTGCCAGCAGTTTGTGGGACTTAGACTACAATGAGCAGTTCTTC.

This clone was seen only a few times. Here the CDR3 DNA reads TGTGCCAGCAGCCAAACGATGGGGCCCGATCCGGGACTAGCCCACAATGAGCAGTTCTTC. This sequence encodes CASSQTMGPDPGLAHNEQFF. The V call is TRBV3-1 (or the pseudogene TRBV3-2), the J call TRBJ2-1; 9 bases map to TRBD2. CDR3 size: 20 residues. V dropped 2 bases and J dropped 5; count of bases not matched to a gene: 19. Germline assignment: CDR1 LGHDT and CDR2 YNNKEL (reference sequence).

The rearrangement links TRBV5-1 to TRBJ1-3; 8 bases agree with TRBD1. Germline V CDR1 and CDR2: SGHRS, YFSETQ. J gave up 6 bases and V 0 bases, and 14 bases lay outside the gene matches. The CDR3 runs to 18 residues. The CDR3, as DNA: TGCGCCAGCAGCTTGGTTGGAGACAGGGGTTCTACCTTAAACACCATATATTTT. Translated: CASSLVGDRGSTLNTIYF. Variable domain in full (rest from reference TRBV5-1 and TRBJ1-3): KAGVTQTPRYLIKTRGQQVTLSCSPISGHRSVSWYQQTPGQGLQFLFEYFSETQRNKGNFPGRFSGRQFSNSRSEMNVSTLELGDSALYLCASSLVGDRGSTLNTIYFGEGSWLTVV.

The genes are TRBV19 and TRBJ1-2; TRBD1 aligns across 7 bases. From germline, CDR1 is LNHDA and CDR2 SQIVND (reference sequence). V shed 4 bases and J 8 bases; nucleotides not matched to a gene: 4. CDR3 length: 12 residues. The CDR3 nucleotides read TGTGCCAGTAGTAAGGGGGCCTTCGGCTACACCTTC. Translation: CASSKGAFGYTF.

The rearrangement joins TRBV18 to TRBJ1-1; 7 positions match TRBD1. The V segment lost 5 bases and the J segment 4 bases; nucleotides outside the gene matches: 10. This CDR3 spans 15 amino acids. The germline V gene encodes CDR1 KGHSH and CDR2 LQKENI. CDR3 sequence reads: CASSTETGMGTEAFF. The DNA for the CDR3 is TGTGCCAGCTCAACAGAGACAGGGATGGGCACTGAAGCTTTCTTT.

CDR3 DNA sequence: TGTGCCAGCAGTGGAGTAGCGGGGGGCACAGATACGCAGTATTTT. Translated: CASSGVAGGTDTQYF. The chain employs TRBV2 and TRBJ2-3; TRBD2 agrees at 9 bases. Germline V lookup: CDR1 SNHLY, CDR2 FYNNEI. This CDR3 is built from 15 residues. Trimming removed 4 bases from V and 1 base from J; junction bases left unmatched: 3.

This rearrangement joins TRBV3-1 (or the pseudogene TRBV3-2) to TRBJ1-2; no clear D. V lost 1 base, J lost 5 bases, and 14 bases lay in between. The CDR3 is 15 residues long. CDR1 and CDR2 from the germline V gene are LGHDT and YNNKEL (reference sequence). The CDR3 protein is CASSQVPPVPYGYTF. CDR3 bases: TGTGCCAGCAGCCAAGTACCCCCAGTACCTTATGGCTACACCTTC.

The V and J genes are TRBV5-1 and TRBJ1-1, with D tentatively TRBD1 (5 bases). Trimming pared 0 bases from V and 2 bases from J, leaving 17 bases between. Germline CDR1 reads SGHRS; CDR2 reads YFSETQ. The CDR3 spans 17 residues. The CDR3 reads CASSLGIRNQGNTEAFF. The CDR3 DNA reads TGCGCCAGCAGCTTGGGAATAAGAAATCAGGGTAACACTGAAGCTTTCTTT. The variable domain in full, with the rest retrieved from reference TRBV5-1 and TRBJ1-1, is KAGVTQTPRYLIKTRGQQVTLSCSPISGHRSVSWYQQTPGQGLQFLFEYFSETQRNKGNFPGRFSGRQFSNSRSEMNVSTLELGDSALYLCASSLGIRNQGNTEAFFGQGTRLTVV.

The chain joins TRBV7-8 to TRBJ2-3; 7 positions match TRBD1. The CDR3 consists of 23 residues. Germline V gene sequence: CDR1 SGHVS, CDR2 FQNEAQ. With V trimmed by 5 bases and J by 2 bases, 31 bases remained unmatched. The CDR3 DNA follows: TGTGCCAGCAGCCCAGAAGCTCGGTATATGCGGACAGGAGAAAAAAAATACACAGATACGCAGTATTTT. This translates into CASSPEARYMRTGEKKYTDTQYF. Full variable domain (outside the CDR3, taken from reference TRBV7-8 and TRBJ2-3): GAGVSQSPRYKVAKRGQDVALRCDPISGHVSLFWYQQALGQGPEFLTYFQNEAQLDKSGLPSDRFFAERPEGSVSTLKIQRTQQEDSAVYLCASSPEARYMRTGEKKYTDTQYFGPGTRLTVL.

V usage is TRBV11-3 and J usage is TRBJ2-5; 11 bases are a match to TRBD2. Germline V gives CDR1 SGHNT, CDR2 YENEEA. With 5 bases clipped from V and 5 bases from J, the junction kept 7 bases outside the gene matches. The CDR3 is made up of 15 amino acids. CDR3 sequence reads: CASSHSGGALETQYF. Here the CDR3 DNA reads TGTGCCAGCAGCCATAGCGGGGGGGCCCTCGAGACCCAGTACTTC.

This chain uses TRBV5-6 with TRBJ1-4, with 7 bases lining up with TRBD1. The CDR3 runs 17 residues. J was trimmed by 2 bases and V by 4 bases; bases with no gene match: 11. CDR1 is SGHDT and CDR2 is YYEEEE in the germline V gene. The CDR3 spells CASSTKTGTATNEKLFF. As DNA, the CDR3 is TGTGCCAGCAGCACCAAGACAGGGACTGCGACTAATGAAAAACTGTTTTTT.

V usage is TRBV6-5 and J usage is TRBJ1-2; D is perhaps TRBD1 (6 bases). The germline V gene has CDR1 MNHEY and CDR2 SVGAGI. This CDR3 region has 13 residues. V shed 5 bases and J shed 4 bases, with 11 bases lying between them. The CDR3 reads CASSQDSRYGYTF. The DNA for the CDR3 is TGTGCCAGCAGTCAGGACAGTCGCTATGGCTACACCTTC.

This clone has a single count. In DNA, the CDR3 is TGTGCCAGCAGCGACGGACAGGGCACAGATACGCAGTATTTT. It encodes CASSDGQGTDTQYF. The rearrangement uses TRBV9 and TRBJ2-3, with TRBD1 matching over 7 bases. The V and J ends lost 3 bases and 1 base, in that order; junction bases with no gene match: 2. Germline CDR1 reads SGDLS; CDR2 reads YYNGEE. The CDR3 is 14 amino acids.

The chain employs TRBV11-3 and TRBJ1-6; 10 nucleotides line up with TRBD1. CDR3 length: 15 amino acids. J lost 7 bases, V lost 3 bases, and 3 bases had no gene match. The germline CDR1 and CDR2 sequences are SGHNT and YENEEA. The CDR3 DNA sequence: TGTGCCAGCAGCTTCGACAGGGGGCGAAATTCACCCCTCCACTTT. Amino acid sequence: CASSFDRGRNSPLHF.

The genes are TRBV11-3 and TRBJ2-3, with D possibly TRBD1 on 6 matching bases. Germline values: CDR1 SGHNT, CDR2 YENEEA. V was trimmed by 5 bases and J by 2 bases, leaving 11 bases between them. CDR3 size: 14 residues. The CDR3 coding sequence is TGTGCCAGCAGCACAACAGGGCCCACAGATACGCAGTATTTT. It yields the protein CASSTTGPTDTQYF.

The chain links TRBV6-5 to TRBJ1-6, with 8 bases matching TRBD1. The germline gives CDR1 MNHEY, CDR2 SVGAGI. The CDR3 is 14 amino acids. V gave up 4 bases and J gave up 6 bases; unmatched junction bases: 2. The CDR3 region is CASSWTGSNSPLHF. The DNA for the CDR3 is TGTGCCAGCAGTTGGACAGGGAGTAATTCACCCCTCCACTTT.

This chain uses TRBV19 with TRBJ1-2; TRBD1 aligns across 9 bases. V lost 7 bases and J lost 7; bases outside the gene matches: 13. CDR3 length: 15 amino acids. CDR1 LNHDA and CDR2 SQIVND come from the germline V gene (reference sequence). As DNA, the CDR3 is TGTGCCAGTACCCCAACGACAGGGGGAACGGCTGGCTACACCTTC. It translates to CASTPTTGGTAGYTF.

The chain carries TRBV11-3 and TRBJ2-7; D remains unclear. The germline V gene has CDR1 SGHNT and CDR2 YENEEA. The CDR3 has 13 amino acids. Trimming took off 0 bases at V and 3 bases at J, with 6 bases between the two ends. The CDR3 region has the DNA TGTGCCAGCAGCTTAGAGGCCCTCTACGAGCAGTACTTC. It translates to CASSLEALYEQYF.

J is TRBJ1-2 and V is TRBV9; D perhaps matches TRBD1 (6 bases). From germline, CDR1 is SGDLS and CDR2 YYNGEE. The ends were cut back, 4 bases at V and 0 bases at J, with 13 bases in the middle. This CDR3 is 15 amino acids long. The chain's CDR3 is CASSPWTDPNYGYTF. The CDR3 region has the DNA TGTGCCAGCAGCCCTTGGACAGATCCTAACTATGGCTACACCTTC.

J is TRBJ1-4 and V is TRBV19; a possible D gene is TRBD1 (6 bases). The length of the CDR3 is 15 residues. The V and J ends lost 5 bases and 7 bases respectively, with 17 bases between them. The V gene's germline CDR1 is LNHDA and CDR2 SQIVND (reference sequence). The CDR3 sequence: CASSAPTRGGEKLFF. The CDR3 DNA sequence: TGTGCCAGTAGTGCCCCTACGAGAGGGGGTGAAAAACTGTTTTTT.

A word on this clone: The DNA is left out, because the CDR3 cannot be placed on it with certainty; the CDR3 is given as TCRdb lists it. This sequence joins TRBV11-2 and TRBJ1-6; TRBD1, the table's D call, was not compared with the DNA. CDR1 is SGHAT and CDR2 is FQNNGV in the germline V gene. Both ends counted, the CDR3 spans 14 residues. This chain's CDR3 is CASSFGQGAQYVHF.

The gene calls are TRBV15 and TRBJ1-2; maybe TRBD1 (5 bases). The CDR3 contains 15 residues. Per the germline V gene, CDR1 is LNHNV and CDR2 is YYDKDF (reference sequence). Trimming pared 0 bases from V and 6 bases from J, leaving 14 bases between. The CDR3 reads CATSRDAQVVDGYTF. Here the CDR3 DNA reads TGTGCCACCAGCAGAGATGCACAGGTTGTGGATGGCTACACCTTC.

The V gene is TRBV7-6, the J gene TRBJ1-1; TRBD1 is a possible D gene (6 bases). This CDR3 is 16 amino acids long. The germline gives CDR1 SGHVS, CDR2 FNYEAQ. V lost 1 base, J lost 2 bases, and 14 bases lay in between. The CDR3 DNA follows: TGTGCCAGCAGCTTAGGTCAGGGGACATTCAACACTGAAGCTTTCTTT. This encodes CASSLGQGTFNTEAFF.

The chain carries TRBV3-1 (or the pseudogene TRBV3-2) and TRBJ1-6; TRBD1 is a possible D gene (6 bases). V was shortened by 0 bases and J by 8 bases, with 14 bases between the two germline ends. Per germline, CDR1 LGHDT and CDR2 YNNKEL (reference sequence). This CDR3 has 16 amino acids. CDR3 in amino acids: CASSQDWKGVDSPLHF. The CDR3 bases are TGTGCCAGCAGCCAAGATTGGAAGGGGGTTGATTCACCCCTCCACTTT.

The genes are TRBV7-6 and TRBJ1-1; TRBD1 agrees at 9 bases. The CDR3 runs to 16 residues. Unmatched junction bases numbered 9, after V lost 5 bases and J lost 2 bases. The germline gives CDR1 SGHVS, CDR2 FNYEAQ. The CDR3 DNA reads as TGTGCCAGCAGCCAGGACAGGGGTGCATCTAACACTGAAGCTTTCTTT. Its protein product is CASSQDRGASNTEAFF. Filled out from reference TRBV7-6 and TRBJ1-1, the complete variable domain reads GAGVSQSPRYKVTKRGQDVALRCDPISGHVSLYWYRQALGQGPEFLTYFNYEAQQDKSGLPNDRFSAERPEGSISTLTIQRTEQRDSAMYRCASSQDRGASNTEAFFGQGTRLTVV.

The rearrangement joins TRBV18 to TRBJ2-1; 7 bases align to TRBD1. V lost 3 bases and J lost 0; bases outside the gene matches: 5. CDR3 length equals 16 residues. Per germline, CDR1 KGHSH and CDR2 LQKENI. The CDR3 region is CASSPATGSSYNEQFF. CDR3 sequence (DNA): TGTGCCAGCTCACCGGCGACAGGGAGCTCCTACAATGAGCAGTTCTTC.

The table lists this clone with a few counts. This chain connects TRBV6-5 to TRBJ1-4; a possible D gene is TRBD1 (5 bases). The V gene lost 0 bases and the J gene lost 6 bases, with 14 bases spanning the gap. Germline V CDR1 and CDR2: MNHEY, SVGAGI. This CDR3 region has 16 residues. The CDR3 loop reads CASSYSPATTDEKLFF. CDR3 bases: TGTGCCAGCAGTTACTCGCCGGCGACGACAGATGAAAAACTGTTTTTT.

The chain joins TRBV5-6 to TRBJ1-2; D remains unclear. The CDR3 has 13 residues. Germline V gives CDR1 SGHDT, CDR2 YYEEEE. V was cut by 6 bases and J by 3 bases, with 12 bases left in between. CDR3 in amino acids: CASTLYGDYGYTF. In nucleotides, the CDR3 is TGTGCCAGCACCCTATACGGGGACTATGGCTACACCTTC.

This clone appeared a few times. V gene TRBV5-1 combines with J gene TRBJ1-1; D is ambiguous. This CDR3 contains 15 residues. In germline, CDR1 is SGHRS, CDR2 YFSETQ. Trimming cost V 0 bases and J 3 bases, with 12 bases left between them. The CDR3 region is CASSLGRVGDTEAFF. In DNA form, the CDR3 reads TGCGCCAGCAGCTTGGGACGGGTTGGAGACACTGAAGCTTTCTTT. Complete variable domain (other parts from reference TRBV5-1 and TRBJ1-1): KAGVTQTPRYLIKTRGQQVTLSCSPISGHRSVSWYQQTPGQGLQFLFEYFSETQRNKGNFPGRFSGRQFSNSRSEMNVSTLELGDSALYLCASSLGRVGDTEAFFGQGTRLTVV.

This chain connects TRBV13 to TRBJ1-1; no definite D call. CDR1 is PRHDT, CDR2 FYEKMQ, per germline (reference sequence). Trimming removed 6 bases at V and 1 base at J, with 9 bases between. This CDR3 region has 13 residues. CDR3 DNA sequence: TGTGCCAGCAGGTCAACAGAGAACACTGAAGCTTTCTTT. It encodes CASRSTENTEAFF.